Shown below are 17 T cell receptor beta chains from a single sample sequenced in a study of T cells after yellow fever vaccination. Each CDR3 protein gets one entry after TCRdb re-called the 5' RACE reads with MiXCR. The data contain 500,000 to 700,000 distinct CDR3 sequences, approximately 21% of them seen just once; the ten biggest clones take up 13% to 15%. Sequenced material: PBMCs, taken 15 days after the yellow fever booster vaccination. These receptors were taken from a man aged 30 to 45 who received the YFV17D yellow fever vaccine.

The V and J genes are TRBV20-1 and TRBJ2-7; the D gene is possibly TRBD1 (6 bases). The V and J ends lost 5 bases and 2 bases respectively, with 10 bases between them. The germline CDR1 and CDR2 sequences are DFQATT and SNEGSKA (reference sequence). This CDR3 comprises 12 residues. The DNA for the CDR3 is TGCAGTGCTGGACAGACCACCTACGAGCAGTACTTC. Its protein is CSAGQTTYEQYF.

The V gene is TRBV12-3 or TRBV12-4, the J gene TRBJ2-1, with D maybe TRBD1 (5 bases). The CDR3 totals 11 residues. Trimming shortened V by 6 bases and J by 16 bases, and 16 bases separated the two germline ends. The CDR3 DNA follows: TGTGCCAGCAGGTCAGGGTCCCTTTGCTTCTTC. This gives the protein CASRSGSLCFF.

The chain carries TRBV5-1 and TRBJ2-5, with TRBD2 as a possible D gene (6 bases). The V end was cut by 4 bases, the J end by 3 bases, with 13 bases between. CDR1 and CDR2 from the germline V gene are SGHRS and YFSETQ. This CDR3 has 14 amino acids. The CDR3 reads CASSPPRREETQYF. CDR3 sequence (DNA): TGCGCCAGCAGCCCCCCCAGGAGGGAAGAGACCCAGTACTTC.

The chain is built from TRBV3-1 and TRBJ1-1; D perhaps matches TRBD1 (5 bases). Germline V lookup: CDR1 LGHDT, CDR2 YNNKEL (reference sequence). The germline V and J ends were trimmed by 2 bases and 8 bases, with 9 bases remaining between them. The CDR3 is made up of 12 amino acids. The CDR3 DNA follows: TGTGCCAGCAGCCAAATCTCAGGGGAAGCTTTCTTT. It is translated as CASSQISGEAFF.

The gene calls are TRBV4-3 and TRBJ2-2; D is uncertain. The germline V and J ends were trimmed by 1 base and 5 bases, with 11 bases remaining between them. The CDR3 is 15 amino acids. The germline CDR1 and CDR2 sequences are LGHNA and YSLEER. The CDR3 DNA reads TGCGCCAGCAGCCAAGCGGCATGGGGAACCGGGGAGCTGTTTTTT. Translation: CASSQAAWGTGELFF.

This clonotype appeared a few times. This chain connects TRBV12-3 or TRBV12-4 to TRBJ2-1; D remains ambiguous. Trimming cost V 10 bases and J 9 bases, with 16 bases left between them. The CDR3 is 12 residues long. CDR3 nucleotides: TGTGCCATCTCTGGAGCGCGAGGTGAGCAGTTCTTC. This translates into CAISGARGEQFF.

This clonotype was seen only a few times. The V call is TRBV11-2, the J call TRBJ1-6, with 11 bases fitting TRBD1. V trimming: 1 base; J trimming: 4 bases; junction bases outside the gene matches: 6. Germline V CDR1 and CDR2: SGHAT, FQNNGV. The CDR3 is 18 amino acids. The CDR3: CASSLVRTGGAYNSPLHF. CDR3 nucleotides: TGTGCCAGCAGCTTAGTTCGGACAGGGGGCGCTTATAATTCACCCCTCCACTTT.

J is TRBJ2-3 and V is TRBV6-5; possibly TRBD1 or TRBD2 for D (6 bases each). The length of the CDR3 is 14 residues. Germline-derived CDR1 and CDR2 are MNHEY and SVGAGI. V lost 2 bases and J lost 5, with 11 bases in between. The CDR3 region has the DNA TGTGCCAGCAGTTACGGGGGGCGGTTAGATACGCAGTATTTT. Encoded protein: CASSYGGRLDTQYF.

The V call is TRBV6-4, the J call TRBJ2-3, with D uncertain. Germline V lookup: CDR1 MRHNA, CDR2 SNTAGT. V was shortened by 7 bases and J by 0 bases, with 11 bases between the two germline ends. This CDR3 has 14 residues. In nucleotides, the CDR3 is TGTGCCAGCAAGGACGATTCGAGCACAGATACGCAGTATTTT. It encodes CASKDDSSTDTQYF.

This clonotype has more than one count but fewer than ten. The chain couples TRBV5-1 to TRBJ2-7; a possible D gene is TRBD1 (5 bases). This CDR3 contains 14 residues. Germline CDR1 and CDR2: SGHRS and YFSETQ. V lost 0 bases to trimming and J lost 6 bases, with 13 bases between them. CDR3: CASSLGQGPLEQYF. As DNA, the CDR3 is TGCGCCAGCAGCTTGGGGCAGGGCCCTCTCGAGCAGTACTTC.

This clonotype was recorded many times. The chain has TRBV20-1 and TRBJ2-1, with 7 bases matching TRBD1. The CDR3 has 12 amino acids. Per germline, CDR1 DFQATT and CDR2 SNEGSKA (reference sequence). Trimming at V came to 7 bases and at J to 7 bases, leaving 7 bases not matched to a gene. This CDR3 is CSGEGGRNEQFF. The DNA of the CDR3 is TGCAGTGGGGAAGGGGGCAGGAATGAGCAGTTCTTC.

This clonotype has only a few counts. The CDR3 DNA reads as TGCGCCAGCAGCCAAGAAGGCGGGAGGCTGAACAATGAGCAGTTCTTC. Protein: CASSQEGGRLNNEQFF. The rearrangement uses TRBV4-3 and TRBJ2-1; 8 bases are shared with TRBD2. Looked up from germline, CDR1 is LGHNA and CDR2 is YSLEER. The length of the CDR3 is 16 residues. With V trimmed by 0 bases and J by 5 bases, 6 bases remained unmatched.

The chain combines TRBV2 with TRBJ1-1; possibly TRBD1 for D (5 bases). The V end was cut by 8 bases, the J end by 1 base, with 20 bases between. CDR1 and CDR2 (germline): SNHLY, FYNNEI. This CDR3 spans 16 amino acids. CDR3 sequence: CASEKGQAVSNTEAFF. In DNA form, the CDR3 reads TGTGCCAGCGAAAAGGGGCAGGCCGTTTCGAACACTGAAGCTTTCTTT.

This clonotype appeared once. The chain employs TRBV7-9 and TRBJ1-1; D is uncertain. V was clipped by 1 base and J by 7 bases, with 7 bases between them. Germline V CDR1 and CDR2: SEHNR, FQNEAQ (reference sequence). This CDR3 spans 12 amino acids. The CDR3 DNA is TGTGCCAGCAGCTTAGTAGGATATGAAGCTTTCTTT. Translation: CASSLVGYEAFF.

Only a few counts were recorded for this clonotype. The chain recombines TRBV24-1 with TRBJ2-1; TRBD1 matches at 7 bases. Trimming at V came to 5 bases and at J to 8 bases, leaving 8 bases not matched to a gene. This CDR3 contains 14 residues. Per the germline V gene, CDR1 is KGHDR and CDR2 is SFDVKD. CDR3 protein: CATSAPDRADEQFF. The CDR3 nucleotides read TGTGCCACCAGTGCCCCCGACAGGGCCGATGAGCAGTTCTTC.

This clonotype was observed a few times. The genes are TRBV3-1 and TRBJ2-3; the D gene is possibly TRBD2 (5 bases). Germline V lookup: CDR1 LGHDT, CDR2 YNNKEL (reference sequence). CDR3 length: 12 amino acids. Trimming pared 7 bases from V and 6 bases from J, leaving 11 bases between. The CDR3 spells CASTGIGDTQYF. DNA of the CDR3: TGTGCCAGCACGGGAATAGGGGATACGCAGTATTTT.

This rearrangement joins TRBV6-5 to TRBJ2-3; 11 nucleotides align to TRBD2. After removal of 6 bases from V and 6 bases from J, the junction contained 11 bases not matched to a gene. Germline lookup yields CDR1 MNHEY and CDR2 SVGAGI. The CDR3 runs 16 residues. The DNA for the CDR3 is TGTGCCAGCAGCTTTACTAGCGGGAGTGTTCAGGATACGCAGTATTTT. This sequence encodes CASSFTSGSVQDTQYF.